The clone carrying this T cell receptor (beta chain) was recorded only once. Its antigen is unidentified. TCR beta libraries were built with iRepertoire HTBI primers and Arm-PCR of CDR3 regions. One entry per CDR3 protein results from TCRdb running MiXCR on the multiplex PCR reads. The table records about 300,000 distinct CDR3 sequences, 20% to 25% of them present only once. This entry belongs to a study of regulatory T cells in long-lasting Graves disease. Overall study context: A definition of persistent Graves' disease required over 5 years of antithyroid drugs plus positive TSH receptor antibodies.

Indicated time point: persistent/refractory GD, antithyroid drugs over 5 years with positive TRAb. From RNA extracted from PBMCs, the TCR library was made. American Thyroid Association guidelines defined Graves' disease diagnosis. Study-wide results and limits: TRBV28, TRBJ1-2 and TRBJ2-5 were segments that persistent disease favored. Sharing of public clonotypes was greater in persistent patients (over 2,500) than in new patients (more than 900).

The CDR3 has 15 residues. Germline V gives CDR1 SGHNT, CDR2 YYREEE (reference sequence). Trimming left V 0 bases short and J 3 bases short, with 12 bases between. Here the sequenced sample was peripheral blood mononuclear cells (PBMCs), taken when the disease was refractory, from a patient treated with antithyroid drugs. J is TRBJ1-1 and V is TRBV5-4, with TRBD1 as a possible D gene (5 bases). This receptor was identified in a female donor with Graves disease. The CDR3 DNA reads as TGTGCCAGCAGCTTGGGACCAGGGCTTGACACTGAAGCTTTCTTT. Protein sequence: CASSLGPGLDTEAFF.